This TCR beta chain is drawn from a study of blood T cell repertoires in COVID-19. Study in general: Whether acute or convalescent, the COVID-19 samples came from the United States, Italy and Spain.

Sequencing used immunoSEQ multiplex PCR; TCRdb keeps in-frame clones, though not all of them. The top ten clones hold approximately 2.1% of a sample with 150,000 to 250,000 clones, about 85% of them seen once. Germline V lookup: CDR1 SGHTA, CDR2 FQGTGA. Unmatched junction bases numbered 12, after V lost 2 bases and J lost 5 bases. This CDR3 contains 17 residues. In terms of age and location, participants ranged from roughly 18 to 100 years and lived in approximately 26 US areas. Membership in each cohort depended on participant-reported clinical history. The specimen sequenced was PBMCs or T cells enriched from blood (not recorded which). The receptor's source is a woman younger than 45 who had recovered from COVID-19. The rearrangement joins TRBV7-3 to TRBJ2-5; 9 bases match TRBD2. DNA of the CDR3: TGTGCCAGCAGCTTAGGGCTAGCGGGGAGCCCCCAGGAGACCCAGTACTTC. This translates into CASSLGLAGSPQETQYF.